The 17 T cell receptor beta chains reported below all come from one sample, sequenced in a study of T cell responses to AZD1222 COVID-19 vaccine. Repertoires were generated with immunoSEQ multiplex PCR, while TCRdb's copy carries only in-frame clones and drops some. The data contain around 170,000 clones, roughly 90% of them singletons. This specimen consisted of peripheral blood, obtained on day 0 of AZD1222 vaccination. The receptors were gathered from an adult in good health.

The gene calls are TRBV4-2 and TRBJ2-1, with TRBD1 matching over 7 bases. Germline assignment: CDR1 LGHNA and CDR2 YNFKEQ. This CDR3 region has 17 residues. The V and J ends lost 0 bases and 4 bases, in that order; junction bases with no gene match: 9. Here the CDR3 reads CASSQESGTEAYNEQFF. CDR3 coding DNA: TGTGCCAGCAGCCAAGAATCCGGGACAGAAGCTTACAATGAGCAGTTCTTC.

CDR3 protein: CATSAQGNTGELFF. The CDR3 DNA is TGTGCCACCAGTGCTCAGGGGAACACCGGGGAGCTGTTTTTT. The V and J genes are TRBV24-1 and TRBJ2-2; the D gene is possibly TRBD1 (5 bases). Germline V gene sequence: CDR1 KGHDR, CDR2 SFDVKD. V was clipped by 5 bases and J by 1 base, with 7 bases between them. The CDR3 covers 14 residues.

The chain uses TRBV19 and TRBJ2-2; 7 nucleotides match TRBD2. With 3 bases clipped from V and 4 bases from J, the junction kept 14 bases outside the gene matches. The length of the CDR3 is 18 residues. Germline CDR1 reads LNHDA; CDR2 reads SQIVND (reference sequence). CDR3 region: CASSIGLLAPQRTGELFF. The CDR3 DNA is TGTGCCAGTAGTATCGGACTACTAGCGCCCCAACGCACCGGGGAGCTGTTTTTT.

Here the CDR3 DNA reads TGTGCCAGCCGCGAGAGGGAGTCCTATGGCTACACCTTC. Protein sequence: CASRERESYGYTF. The gene calls are TRBV6-5 and TRBJ1-2; unclear D gene. Germline values: CDR1 MNHEY, CDR2 SVGAGI. V was cut by 8 bases and J by 4 bases, with 14 bases left in between. The CDR3 totals 13 residues.

CDR3 sequence (DNA): TGTGCCAGCAGCTTACAGGCAGACGGGGGCACTGAAGCTTTCTTT. Its protein is CASSLQADGGTEAFF. V gene TRBV11-2 combines with J gene TRBJ1-1; D may be TRBD1 (5 bases). The CDR3 runs to 15 residues. Germline V lookup: CDR1 SGHAT, CDR2 FQNNGV. V lost 2 bases and J 4 bases, leaving 14 bases between the germline ends.

The genes are TRBV28 and TRBJ2-3; D is ambiguous. CDR1 MDHEN and CDR2 SYDVKM come from the germline V gene. The CDR3 has 13 residues. Trimming left V 5 bases short and J 5 bases short, with 11 bases between. In nucleotides, the CDR3 is TGTGCCAGCAGTGAGCCGACGAGAGATACGCAGTATTTT. Residues: CASSEPTRDTQYF.

The genes are TRBV18 and TRBJ2-7; 9 nucleotides match TRBD1. Trimming at V came to 6 bases and at J to 4 bases, leaving 7 bases not matched to a gene. The germline V gene encodes CDR1 KGHSH and CDR2 LQKENI. The CDR3 covers 14 residues. CDR3 bases: TGTGCCAGCTCGACGGACAGGGGAGGGTACGAGCAGTACTTC. It is translated as CASSTDRGGYEQYF.

V is TRBV18 and J is TRBJ1-5; 7 bases are shared with TRBD1. The length of the CDR3 is 16 residues. Germline V lookup: CDR1 KGHSH, CDR2 LQKENI. V was pared by 3 bases and J by 4 bases, with 9 bases of the junction left unmatched. CDR3 region: CASSPPGGQANQPQHF. The CDR3, as DNA: TGTGCCAGCTCACCCCCGGGAGGACAGGCTAATCAGCCCCAGCATTTT. Complete variable domain (other parts from reference TRBV18 and TRBJ1-5): NAGVMQNPRHLVRRRGQEARLRCSPMKGHSHVYWYRQLPEEGLKFMVYLQKENIIDESGMPKERFSAEFPKEGPSILRIQQVVRGDSAAYFCASSPPGGQANQPQHFGDGTRLSIL.

The chain has TRBV19 and TRBJ1-5; D not certain. The CDR3 is 16 residues long. The V end was cut by 1 base, the J end by 0 bases, with 10 bases between. The germline V gene encodes CDR1 LNHDA and CDR2 SQIVND (reference sequence). The CDR3 loop reads CASSIGNSYSNQPQHF. The CDR3 region has the DNA TGTGCCAGTAGTATAGGGAACAGCTATAGCAATCAGCCCCAGCATTTT.

This rearrangement joins TRBV11-2 to TRBJ2-1; D ambiguous. Germline V CDR1 and CDR2: SGHAT, FQNNGV. The CDR3 spans 12 residues. V was cut by 4 bases and J by 9 bases, with 10 bases left in between. In DNA, the CDR3 is TGTGCCAGCAGCTCAGTAGAAATTGAGCAGTTCTTC. Translating gives CASSSVEIEQFF. Filled out from reference TRBV11-2 and TRBJ2-1, the complete variable domain reads EAGVAQSPRYKIIEKRQSVAFWCNPISGHATLYWYQQILGQGPKLLIQFQNNGVVDDSQLPKDRFSAERLKGVDSTLKIQPAKLEDSAVYLCASSSVEIEQFFGPGTRLTVL.

The chain couples TRBV28 to TRBJ1-4; no firm D call. Germline-derived CDR1 and CDR2 are MDHEN and SYDVKM. The CDR3 totals 18 residues. V dropped 2 bases and J dropped 1 base, with 17 bases sitting between them. The CDR3 bases are TGTGCCAGCAGTTTAGGAGCGCGGCTAGATATAACTAATGAAAAACTGTTTTTT. Protein product: CASSLGARLDITNEKLFF.

The gene calls are TRBV6-2 or TRBV6-3 and TRBJ2-5; no clear D. Germline V gives CDR1 MNHEY, CDR2 SVGEGT. The CDR3 runs 15 residues. V gave up 0 bases and J gave up 5 bases, with 13 bases separating them. CDR3 in amino acids: CASSYSSYTRETQYF. The CDR3 nucleotides read TGTGCCAGCAGTTACTCTTCATACACTCGGGAGACCCAGTACTTC.

This clone occurred once. This chain connects TRBV6-6 to TRBJ2-3; TRBD1 agrees at 10 bases. V trimming: 6 bases; J trimming: 3 bases; junction bases outside the gene matches: 6. Germline CDR1 MNHNY, CDR2 SVGAGI (reference sequence). The CDR3 covers 15 residues. Here the CDR3 reads CASSRQGAGTDTQYF. DNA for the CDR3: TGTGCCAGCAGCCGACAGGGGGCGGGTACAGATACGCAGTATTTT.

CDR3 loop: CASSWSSGVTGELFF. As DNA, the CDR3 is TGTGCCAGCAGTTGGAGTAGCGGGGTCACCGGGGAGCTGTTTTTT. The chain couples TRBV28 to TRBJ2-2, with TRBD2 matching 8 bases. V shed 4 bases, J shed 4 bases, and the junction held 5 bases outside the gene matches. CDR3 length: 15 amino acids. Per germline, CDR1 MDHEN and CDR2 SYDVKM.

The chain recombines TRBV6-5 with TRBJ1-6; the D gene is possibly TRBD1 (5 bases). The CDR3 length is 14 residues. V gave up 6 bases and J gave up 7 bases, with 13 bases separating them. Germline CDR1 MNHEY, CDR2 SVGAGI. CDR3 sequence reads: CASSPGRRNSPLHF. In DNA, the CDR3 is TGTGCCAGCAGCCCGGGACGGAGAAATTCACCCCTCCACTTT.

In regard to this clone: Relative to the germline gene, one junction end is altered; a read error may explain this. The chain recombines TRBV2 with TRBJ1-1; no clear D gene. The CDR3 totals 12 residues. Germline values: CDR1 SNHLY, CDR2 FYNNEI. In nucleotides, the CDR3 is TGTGCCTGCAGACGGACCTCCGGAGAAGCTTTCTTT. Its protein is CACRRTSGEAFF.

This clone has only one observation. The chain carries TRBV18 and TRBJ1-1; D is perhaps TRBD1 (5 bases). With 1 base removed from V and 0 bases from J, the gap between germline ends came to 9 bases. The V gene's germline CDR1 is KGHSH and CDR2 LQKENI. The CDR3 spans 15 residues. The CDR3 here is CASSPLEGLNTEAFF. In nucleotides, the CDR3 is TGTGCCAGCTCACCACTGGAGGGACTGAACACTGAAGCTTTCTTT.